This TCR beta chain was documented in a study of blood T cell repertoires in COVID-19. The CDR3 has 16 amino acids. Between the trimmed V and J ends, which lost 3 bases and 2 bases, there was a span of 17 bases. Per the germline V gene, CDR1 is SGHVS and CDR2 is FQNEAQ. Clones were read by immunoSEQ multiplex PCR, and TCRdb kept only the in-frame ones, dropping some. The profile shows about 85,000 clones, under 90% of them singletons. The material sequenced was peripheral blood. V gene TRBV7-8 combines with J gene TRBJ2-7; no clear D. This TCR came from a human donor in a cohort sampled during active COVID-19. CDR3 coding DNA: TGTGCCAGCAGCTTGGTTCGTCTAGTCGGAACCTACGAGCAGTACTTC. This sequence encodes CASSLVRLVGTYEQYF.